These T cell receptor beta chains were read from a single sample in a study of blood T cells in healthy people across ages. MiXCR was run by TCRdb on the 5' RACE reads, yielding one entry per CDR3 protein. The sample shows more than 1.4 million distinct CDR3 sequences, 40% to 50% of them seen only once. The specimen was blood. Receptors were obtained from a woman in her late teens or twenties in good health. CDR3s include the opening cysteine and the closing phenylalanine or tryptophan. The order of the fields is D gene, V gene, J gene, clone size, CDR3 protein, CDR3 DNA. D genes are given only for firm matches. Clone size is stated in some rows and not others, as once, few, many or a class when expanded.

.	TRBV12-3/TRBV12-4	TRBJ1-2	.	CASSEIRNYGYTF	TGTGCCAGCAGCGAGATACGGAACTATGGCTACACCTTC
.	TRBV20-1	TRBJ2-2	.	CSASPLANTGELFF	TGCAGTGCTAGCCCACTAGCGAACACCGGGGAGCTGTTTTTT
.	TRBV27	TRBJ2-7	.	CASSLKLAGQDHEQYF	TGTGCCAGCAGTTTAAAGTTAGCGGGACAGGACCACGAGCAGTACTTC
.	TRBV4-1	TRBJ1-2	.	CASSHQIGDGYTF	TGCGCCAGCAGCCACCAAATTGGAGATGGCTACACCTTC
.	TRBV5-1	TRBJ2-7	.	CASSLDGQYEQYF	TGCGCCAGCAGCTTGGACGGACAGTACGAGCAGTACTTC
.	TRBV12-3/TRBV12-4	TRBJ2-7	.	CASSPSDRAEQYF	TGTGCCAGCAGCCCTAGCGACAGGGCCGAGCAGTACTTC
.	TRBV6-5	TRBJ2-1	few	CASTLFGAGYNEQFF	.
.	TRBV27	TRBJ1-5	.	CASSLQMNQPQHF	TGTGCCAGCAGTTTGCAGATGAATCAGCCCCAGCATTTT
TRBD1	TRBV3-1	TRBJ2-4	few	CASSQGQGAANIQYF	TGTGCCAGCAGCCAGGGACAGGGGGCCGCCAACATTCAGTACTTC
.	TRBV6-1	TRBJ2-1	few	CASTRVFFYNEQFF	TGTGCCAGCACTCGGGTTTTCTTCTACAATGAGCAGTTCTTC
.	TRBV4-1	TRBJ1-1	.	CASSPPGVSEAFF	TGCGCCAGCAGCCCCCCGGGGGTAAGCGAAGCTTTCTTT
TRBD2	TRBV5-6	TRBJ2-5	.	CASSLPNSREGTQYF	TGTGCCAGCAGCTTGCCCAACAGCCGGGAGGGGACTCAGTACTTC
TRBD1	TRBV5-1	TRBJ2-1	.	CASSLASGQGTYNEQFF	TGCGCCAGCAGCTTGGCTAGTGGACAGGGGACCTACAATGAGCAGTTCTTC
.	TRBV5-1	TRBJ2-7	few	CASSLAPRDYEQYF	TGCGCCAGCAGCTTGGCCCCTCGGGATTACGAGCAGTACTTC
TRBD1	TRBV7-8	TRBJ1-4	.	CASSSTSGGSEKLFF	TGTGCCAGCAGCTCTACCTCAGGGGGGAGCGAAAAACTGTTTTTT
TRBD2	TRBV11-2	TRBJ2-7	.	CASSLGVAGTYEQYF	TGTGCCAGCAGCTTAGGGGTAGCGGGGACCTACGAGCAGTACTTC